One sample yielded the 15 T cell receptor beta chains listed below, sequenced in a study of cytomegalovirus exposure and HLA in healthy donors. Generated by immunoSEQ multiplex PCR, the TCRdb table keeps only in-frame clones and is missing some. The sample lists approximately 58,000 clones, roughly 94% occurring once. The specimen sequenced was PBMCs. Receptors originate from a young man in good health and CMV-seronegative.

The rearrangement links TRBV11-2 to TRBJ2-3, with a tentative D call TRBD2 (5 bases). Germline CDR1 SGHAT, CDR2 FQNNGV. V dropped 5 bases and J dropped 5 bases, with 11 bases sitting between them. The CDR3 has 13 amino acids. CDR3 amino acids: CASSATRLDTQYF. The CDR3 DNA reads as TGTGCCAGCAGCGCAACTAGGCTAGATACGCAGTATTTT.

This chain uses TRBV18 with TRBJ1-5; 8 bases fit TRBD1. V gave up 3 bases and J gave up 5 bases; unmatched junction bases: 9. This CDR3 has 16 amino acids. CDR1 and CDR2 from the germline V gene are KGHSH and LQKENI. CDR3: CASSPRPGQAHQPQHF. CDR3 nucleotides: TGTGCCAGCTCACCTCGTCCGGGACAGGCTCATCAGCCCCAGCATTTT.

The chain recombines TRBV6-6 with TRBJ2-3, with D perhaps TRBD1 (5 bases). CDR3 size: 13 residues. Per the germline V gene, CDR1 is MNHNY and CDR2 is SVGAGI (reference sequence). The V end was cut by 10 bases, the J end by 3 bases, with 14 bases between. The chain's CDR3 is CATATVETDTQYF. The CDR3, as DNA: TGTGCCACCGCGACAGTTGAGACAGATACGCAGTATTTT.

This clone was observed a single time. This chain joins TRBV7-9 and TRBJ2-3, with D perhaps TRBD2 (6 bases). The CDR3 totals 15 residues. Trimming pared 1 base from V and 4 bases from J, leaving 12 bases between. Germline assignment: CDR1 SEHNR and CDR2 FQNEAQ (reference sequence). CDR3 DNA sequence: TGTGCCAGCAGCTTAGTTTTGGGAGGTGCAGATACGCAGTATTTT. This encodes CASSLVLGGADTQYF.

The chain employs TRBV6-1 and TRBJ2-3, with 10 positions matching TRBD2. V dropped 5 bases and J dropped 1; count of bases not matched to a gene: 0. The CDR3 has 14 residues. CDR1 is MNHNS and CDR2 is SASEGT in the germline V gene. CDR3 sequence (DNA): TGTGCCAGCAGTAGCGGGGGGGGCACAGATACGCAGTATTTT. As protein: CASSSGGGTDTQYF.

This CDR3 is CASSPNAGDGYTF. The CDR3 DNA follows: TGTGCCAGCAGCCCGAACGCAGGGGATGGCTACACCTTC. This chain connects TRBV7-9 to TRBJ1-2; D might be TRBD1 (6 bases). Germline values: CDR1 SEHNR, CDR2 FQNEAQ (reference sequence). The CDR3 has 13 residues. V lost 5 bases and J lost 6, with 13 bases in between. Complete variable domain (other parts from reference TRBV7-9 and TRBJ1-2): DTGVSQNPRHKITKRGQNVTFRCDPISEHNRLYWYRQTLGQGPEFLTYFQNEAQLEKSRLLSDRFSAERPKGSFSTLEIQRTEQGDSAMYLCASSPNAGDGYTFGSGTRLTVV.

The gene calls are TRBV19 and TRBJ2-5; 10 bases are shared with TRBD1. With V trimmed by 10 bases and J by 5 bases, 4 bases remained unmatched. CDR3 length: 12 residues. Germline V gene lookup returns CDR1 LNHDA and CDR2 SQIVND (reference sequence). The CDR3 DNA reads as TGTGCCACGGGACAGGGGATGGAGACCCAGTACTTC. The encoded protein is CATGQGMETQYF.

The V call is TRBV11-2, the J call TRBJ2-1; no clear D gene. Trimming removed 1 base at V and 8 bases at J, with 12 bases between. This CDR3 has 14 residues. Germline assignment: CDR1 SGHAT and CDR2 FQNNGV. The CDR3: CASSLVEENHEQFF. CDR3 coding DNA: TGTGCCAGCAGCTTAGTAGAGGAGAACCATGAGCAGTTCTTC.

The chain is built from TRBV7-9 and TRBJ2-7; D possibly corresponds to TRBD1 (7 bases). This CDR3 is built from 15 residues. The germline V gene has CDR1 SEHNR and CDR2 FQNEAQ (reference sequence). The V end was cut by 5 bases, the J end by 5 bases, with 19 bases between. The CDR3 nucleotides read TGTGCCAGCAGCCCCTTTTCAGGGGGGACGAACGAGCAGTACTTC. This encodes CASSPFSGGTNEQYF.

The chain employs TRBV2 and TRBJ2-1; possibly TRBD2 for D (6 bases). CDR1 is SNHLY and CDR2 is FYNNEI in the germline V gene. The CDR3 runs to 15 residues. The V end lost 7 bases, the J end lost 0 bases, and 13 bases lay between the germline ends. The CDR3 loop reads CASTPTGDSYNEQFF. DNA for the CDR3: TGTGCCAGCACTCCCACGGGAGACTCCTACAATGAGCAGTTCTTC.

This rearrangement joins TRBV18 to TRBJ2-5; 9 bases map to TRBD2. Per germline, CDR1 KGHSH and CDR2 LQKENI. The CDR3 is 16 amino acids. The V segment lost 2 bases and the J segment 1 base; nucleotides outside the gene matches: 5. CDR3 coding DNA: TGTGCCAGCTCACCATTGGAACTAGCGGGCCAAGAGACCCAGTACTTC. Translated, it gives CASSPLELAGQETQYF.

This sequence joins TRBV29-1 and TRBJ2-3; D gene uncertain. V lost 3 bases and J lost 6, with 10 bases in between. There are 12 residues in the CDR3. Per germline, CDR1 SQVTM and CDR2 ANQGSEA. CDR3 DNA: TGCAGCGTTGAGCCGACATCGGATACGCAGTATTTT. This translates into CSVEPTSDTQYF.

The chain carries TRBV7-2 and TRBJ1-1; no definite D call. In germline, CDR1 is SGHTA, CDR2 FQGNSA. This CDR3 spans 12 amino acids. Trimming left V 4 bases short and J 8 bases short, with 11 bases between. The CDR3 region has the DNA TGTGCCAGCAGCTACATCCAGGCGGAAGCTTTCTTT. Its protein is CASSYIQAEAFF.

The chain couples TRBV7-2 to TRBJ1-1; no clear D gene. Germline loops: CDR1 SGHTA, CDR2 FQGNSA. The CDR3 has 12 residues. Trimming removed 5 bases at V and 5 bases at J, with 9 bases between. The CDR3 region has the DNA TGTGCCAGCAGCCCGCCGAGGACTGAAGCTTTCTTT. This translates into CASSPPRTEAFF.

The chain employs TRBV4-1 and TRBJ1-1; D unclear. The CDR3 spans 12 residues. Germline V lookup: CDR1 MGHRA, CDR2 YSYEKL. The V and J ends lost 0 bases and 8 bases respectively, with 7 bases between them. The CDR3: CASSQDRVEAFF. The DNA for the CDR3 is TGCGCCAGCAGCCAAGACCGGGTAGAAGCTTTCTTT.